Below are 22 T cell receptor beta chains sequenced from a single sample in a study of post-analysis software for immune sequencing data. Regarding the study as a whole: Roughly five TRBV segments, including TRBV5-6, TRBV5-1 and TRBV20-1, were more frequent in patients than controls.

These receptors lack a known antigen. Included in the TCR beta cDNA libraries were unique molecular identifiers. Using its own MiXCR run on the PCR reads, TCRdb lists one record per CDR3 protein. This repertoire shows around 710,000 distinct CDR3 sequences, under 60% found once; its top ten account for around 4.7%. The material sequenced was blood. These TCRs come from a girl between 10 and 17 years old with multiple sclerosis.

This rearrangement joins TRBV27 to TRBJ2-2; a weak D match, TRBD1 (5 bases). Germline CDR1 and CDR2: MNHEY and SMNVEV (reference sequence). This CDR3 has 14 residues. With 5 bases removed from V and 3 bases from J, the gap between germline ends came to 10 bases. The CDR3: CASSHRQHTGELFF. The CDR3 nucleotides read TGTGCCAGCAGTCACAGACAGCACACCGGGGAGCTGTTTTTT.

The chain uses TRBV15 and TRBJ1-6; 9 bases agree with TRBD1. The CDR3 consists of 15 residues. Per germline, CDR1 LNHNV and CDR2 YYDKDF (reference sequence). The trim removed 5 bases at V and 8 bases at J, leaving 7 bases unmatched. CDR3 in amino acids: CATSPGQGVDSPLHF. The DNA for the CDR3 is TGTGCCACCAGCCCGGGACAGGGTGTTGATTCACCCCTCCACTTT.

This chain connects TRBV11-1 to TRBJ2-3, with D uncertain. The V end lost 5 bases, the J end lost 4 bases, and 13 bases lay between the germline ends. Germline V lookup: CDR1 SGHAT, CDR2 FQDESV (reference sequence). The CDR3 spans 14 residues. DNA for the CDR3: TGTGCCAGCAGCCGTCGAGCATCGCCAGATACGCAGTATTTT. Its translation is CASSRRASPDTQYF.

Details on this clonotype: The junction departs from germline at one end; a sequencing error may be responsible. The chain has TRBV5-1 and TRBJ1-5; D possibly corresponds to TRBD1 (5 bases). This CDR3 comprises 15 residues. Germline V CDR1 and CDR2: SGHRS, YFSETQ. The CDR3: CASSPGGDSNQPQHF. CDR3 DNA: TGTGCCAGCAGCCCTGGGGGGGATAGCAATCAGCCCCAGCATTTT.

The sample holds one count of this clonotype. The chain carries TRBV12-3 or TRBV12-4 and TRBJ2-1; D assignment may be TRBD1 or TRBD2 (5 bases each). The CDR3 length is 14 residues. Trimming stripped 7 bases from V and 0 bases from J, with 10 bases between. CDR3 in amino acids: CASTWGSSYNEQFF. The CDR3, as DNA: TGTGCCAGCACCTGGGGGAGCTCCTACAATGAGCAGTTCTTC.

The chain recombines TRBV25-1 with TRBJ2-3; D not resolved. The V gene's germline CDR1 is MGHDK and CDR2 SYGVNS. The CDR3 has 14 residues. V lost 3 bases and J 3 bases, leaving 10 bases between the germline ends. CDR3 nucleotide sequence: TGTGCCAGCAGTGAGAACCTAGGTACAGATACGCAGTATTTT. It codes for CASSENLGTDTQYF.

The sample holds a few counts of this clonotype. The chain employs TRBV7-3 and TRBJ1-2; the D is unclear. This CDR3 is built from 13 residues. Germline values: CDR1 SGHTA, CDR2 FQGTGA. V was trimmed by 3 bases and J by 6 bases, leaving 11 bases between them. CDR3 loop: CASSLMGSDGYTF. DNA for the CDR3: TGTGCCAGCAGCTTGATGGGGTCCGATGGCTACACCTTC.

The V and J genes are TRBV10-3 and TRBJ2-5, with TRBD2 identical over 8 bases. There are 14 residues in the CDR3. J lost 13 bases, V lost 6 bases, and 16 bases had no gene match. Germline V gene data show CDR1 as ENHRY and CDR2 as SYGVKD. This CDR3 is CAIRRTSGQETWYF. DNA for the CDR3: TGTGCCATCAGGCGCACTAGCGGACAAGAGACCTGGTACTTC.

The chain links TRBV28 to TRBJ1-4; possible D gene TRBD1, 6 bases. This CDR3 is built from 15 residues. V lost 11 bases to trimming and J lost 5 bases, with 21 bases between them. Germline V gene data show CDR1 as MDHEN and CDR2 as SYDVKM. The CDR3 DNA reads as TGTGCCGCAGCCCCCCCCGACAGGAGGAATGAAAAACTGTTTTTT. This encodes CAAAPPDRRNEKLFF. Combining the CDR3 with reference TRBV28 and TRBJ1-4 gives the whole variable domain DVKVTQSSRYLVKRTGEKVFLECVQDMDHENMFWYRQDPGLGLRLIYFSYDVKMKEKGDIPEGYSVSREKKERFSLILESASTNQTSMYLCAAAPPDRRNEKLFFGSGTQLSVL.

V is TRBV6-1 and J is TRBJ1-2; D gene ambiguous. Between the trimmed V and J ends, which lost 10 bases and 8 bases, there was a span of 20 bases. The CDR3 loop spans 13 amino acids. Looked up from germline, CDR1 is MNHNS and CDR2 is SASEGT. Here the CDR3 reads CATSDLAMGGYTF. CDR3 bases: TGTGCCACCTCGGACCTCGCCATGGGAGGCTACACCTTC.

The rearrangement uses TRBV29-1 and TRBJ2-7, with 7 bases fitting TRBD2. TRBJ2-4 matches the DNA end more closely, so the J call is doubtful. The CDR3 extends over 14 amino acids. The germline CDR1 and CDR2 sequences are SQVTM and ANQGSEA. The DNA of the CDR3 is TGCAGCGTTGAAGTTGCGCGGGAGCAAAACATTCAGTACTTC. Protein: CSVEVAREQNIQYF.

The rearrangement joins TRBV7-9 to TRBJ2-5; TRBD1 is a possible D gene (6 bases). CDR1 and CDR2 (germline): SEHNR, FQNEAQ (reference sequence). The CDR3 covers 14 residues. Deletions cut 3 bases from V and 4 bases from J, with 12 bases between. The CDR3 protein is CASSFSGDGETQYF. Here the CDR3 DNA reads TGTGCCAGCAGCTTTTCAGGGGATGGAGAGACCCAGTACTTC. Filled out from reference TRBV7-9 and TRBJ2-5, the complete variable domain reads DTGVSQNPRHKITKRGQNVTFRCDPISEHNRLYWYRQTLGQGPEFLTYFQNEAQLEKSRLLSDRFSAERPKGSFSTLEIQRTEQGDSAMYLCASSFSGDGETQYFGPGTRLLVL.

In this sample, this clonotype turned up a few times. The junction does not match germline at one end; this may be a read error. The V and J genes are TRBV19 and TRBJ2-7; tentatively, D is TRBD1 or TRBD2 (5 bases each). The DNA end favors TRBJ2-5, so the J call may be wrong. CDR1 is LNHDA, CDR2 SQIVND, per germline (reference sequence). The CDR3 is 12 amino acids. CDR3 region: CAVKGDQGTQYF. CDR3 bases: TGTGCCGTCAAAGGGGACCAAGGGACCCAGTACTTC.

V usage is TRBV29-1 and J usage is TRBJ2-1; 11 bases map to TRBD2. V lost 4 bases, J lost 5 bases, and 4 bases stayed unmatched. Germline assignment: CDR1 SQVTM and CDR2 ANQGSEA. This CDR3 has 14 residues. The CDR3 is CSVGLAGINNEQFF. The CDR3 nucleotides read TGCAGCGTTGGACTAGCGGGAATCAACAATGAGCAGTTCTTC.

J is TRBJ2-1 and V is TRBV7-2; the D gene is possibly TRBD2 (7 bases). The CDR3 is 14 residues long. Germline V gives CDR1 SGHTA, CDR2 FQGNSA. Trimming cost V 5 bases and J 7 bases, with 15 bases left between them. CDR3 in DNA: TGTGCCAGCAGCCTCCGGGGGGCGACGAATGAGCAGTTCTTC. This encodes CASSLRGATNEQFF. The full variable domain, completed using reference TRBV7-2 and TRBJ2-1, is GAGVSQSPSNKVTEKGKDVELRCDPISGHTALYWYRQSLGQGLEFLIYFQGNSAPDKSGLPSDRFSAERTGGSVSTLTIQRTQQEDSAVYLCASSLRGATNEQFFGPGTRLTVL.

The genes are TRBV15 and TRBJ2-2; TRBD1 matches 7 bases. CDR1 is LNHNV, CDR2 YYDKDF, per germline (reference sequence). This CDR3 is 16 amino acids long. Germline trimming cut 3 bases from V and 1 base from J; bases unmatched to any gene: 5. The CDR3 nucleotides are TGTGCCACCAGCAGGACGACAGGGCTGAACACCGGGGAGCTGTTTTTT. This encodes CATSRTTGLNTGELFF.

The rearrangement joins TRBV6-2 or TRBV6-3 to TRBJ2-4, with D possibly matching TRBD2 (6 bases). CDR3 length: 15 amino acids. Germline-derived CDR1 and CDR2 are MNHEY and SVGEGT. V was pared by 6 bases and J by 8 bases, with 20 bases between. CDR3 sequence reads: CASSLALGAWDIQYF. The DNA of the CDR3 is TGTGCCAGCAGCCTAGCGCTCGGGGCCTGGGACATTCAGTACTTC.

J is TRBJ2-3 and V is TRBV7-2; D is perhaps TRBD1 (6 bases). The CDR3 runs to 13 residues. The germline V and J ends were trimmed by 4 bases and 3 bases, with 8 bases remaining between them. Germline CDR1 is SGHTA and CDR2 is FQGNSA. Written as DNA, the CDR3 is TGTGCCAGCAGCTGGACAGTTACAGATACGCAGTATTTT. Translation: CASSWTVTDTQYF.

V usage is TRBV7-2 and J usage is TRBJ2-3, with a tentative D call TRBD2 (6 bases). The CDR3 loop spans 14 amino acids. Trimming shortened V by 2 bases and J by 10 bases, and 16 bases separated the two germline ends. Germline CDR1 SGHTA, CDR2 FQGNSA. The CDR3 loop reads CASSLSSGRFAQYF. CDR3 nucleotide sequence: TGTGCCAGCAGCTTATCGTCAGGGAGGTTTGCGCAGTATTTT. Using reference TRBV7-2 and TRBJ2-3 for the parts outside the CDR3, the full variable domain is GAGVSQSPSNKVTEKGKDVELRCDPISGHTALYWYRQSLGQGLEFLIYFQGNSAPDKSGLPSDRFSAERTGGSVSTLTIQRTQQEDSAVYLCASSLSSGRFAQYFGPGTRLTVL.

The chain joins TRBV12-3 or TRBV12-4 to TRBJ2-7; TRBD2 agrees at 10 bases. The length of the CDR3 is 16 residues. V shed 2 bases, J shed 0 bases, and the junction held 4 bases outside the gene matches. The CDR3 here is CASSLLSSGSSYEQYF. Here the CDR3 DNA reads TGTGCCAGCAGTTTATTGTCTAGCGGGAGCTCCTACGAGCAGTACTTC.

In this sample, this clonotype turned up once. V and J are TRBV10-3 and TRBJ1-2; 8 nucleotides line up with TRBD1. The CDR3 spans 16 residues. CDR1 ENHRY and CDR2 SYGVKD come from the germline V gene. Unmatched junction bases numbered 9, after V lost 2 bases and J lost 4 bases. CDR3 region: CAISEGQGDSGYGYTF. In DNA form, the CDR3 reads TGTGCCATCAGTGAGGGACAGGGAGATAGCGGCTATGGCTACACCTTC.

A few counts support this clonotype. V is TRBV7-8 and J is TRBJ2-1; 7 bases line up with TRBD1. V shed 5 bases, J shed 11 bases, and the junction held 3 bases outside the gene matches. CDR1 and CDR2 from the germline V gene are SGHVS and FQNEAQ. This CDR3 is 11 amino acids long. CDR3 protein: CASSTGQQQFF. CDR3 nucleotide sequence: TGTGCCAGCAGCACGGGACAGCAGCAGTTCTTC.